This T cell receptor (beta chain) was obtained from a study of blood T cell repertoires in COVID-19 (dated by TCRdb to 2019 to 2021). Context from the whole study: Collaborator samples came from the United States, Italy and Spain and covered acute and convalescent phases of COVID-19. The dataset comprised deeply sampled blood TCRbeta repertoires from subjects exposed to, actively infected with, or recovered from COVID-19. Samples came from the ongoing ImmuneRACE study (first 160 participants) plus 1,254 subjects from 6 global collaborators. A freely available public database, intended as a resource for researchers studying the immune response to SARS-CoV-2, is where the repertoires were released. Where available, HLA class I and class II types were taken from metadata supplied by the sample provider and were not determined by assay-based typing. The material from the prospective study consisted of cDNA or gDNA derived from T cells, B-cell-depleted T cells, or PBMCs. A de-identified subject ID, COVID-19 status, age in years and sex were almost always included in the sample metadata.

Another Seattle source contributed samples from volunteer blood donors who had recovered from COVID-19. Each collaborating institution followed its own protocols to collect whole blood in K2EDTA tubes. For TCRbeta analysis, collaborator samples were shipped as frozen whole blood, as isolated PBMCs, or as DNA extracted from either sample type. What the study reported, not specific to this receptor: Clinical and demographic metadata were provided uncurated, with the amount varying by source and participant.

CDR1 SGDLS and CDR2 YYNGEE were looked up in the germline V gene. Between the V and J ends, shortened by 0 bases and 1 base respectively, the junction contains 9 bases. The CDR3, cysteine through phenylalanine, is 15 amino acids long. Only the CDR3 part of the read is kept: 45 bases, read in frame from the first base. As regards this clone: What this receptor recognizes is not known. No much larger clone exists at a distance of one base, and base qualities are not known.

TCRbeta CDR3 regions were amplified from genomic DNA using the immunoSEQ Assay, a bias-controlled multiplex PCR. For the original study's pipeline: The number of nucleated cells in each sample was estimated from the amplification of reference gene primers within the assay. Sequence reads were collapsed and filtered to measure the absolute abundance of every unique TCRbeta CDR3 rearrangement. For each sample, productive Simpson clonality was calculated by taking the square root of Simpson's diversity index across productive rearrangements. Entries here come from immuneACCESS through TCRdb and include only in-frame sequences with V and J called. Some clones fail to appear in such tables; in the studies checked, an unresolved V gene covers under half of the shortfall, and the cause of the remainder is unknown. D and trimming were read from the DNA, whereas the V and J calls and clone size are those reported in that table. For this sample there are about 210,000 clones; 84% appear just once. Together, the top ten hold approximately 2.4% of the sample.

Sequencing input: peripheral blood. This clonotype originated in a man aged 40-50 years who had recovered from COVID-19. The rearranged segments are TRBV9 and TRBJ2-3; TRBD2 is a possible D gene, resting on 5 matching bases. The CDR3 region has the sequence CASSVVGDRTDTQYF. In nucleotide form, the sequence is TGTGCCAGCAGCGTAGTGGGAGATCGCACAGATACGCAGTATTTT.